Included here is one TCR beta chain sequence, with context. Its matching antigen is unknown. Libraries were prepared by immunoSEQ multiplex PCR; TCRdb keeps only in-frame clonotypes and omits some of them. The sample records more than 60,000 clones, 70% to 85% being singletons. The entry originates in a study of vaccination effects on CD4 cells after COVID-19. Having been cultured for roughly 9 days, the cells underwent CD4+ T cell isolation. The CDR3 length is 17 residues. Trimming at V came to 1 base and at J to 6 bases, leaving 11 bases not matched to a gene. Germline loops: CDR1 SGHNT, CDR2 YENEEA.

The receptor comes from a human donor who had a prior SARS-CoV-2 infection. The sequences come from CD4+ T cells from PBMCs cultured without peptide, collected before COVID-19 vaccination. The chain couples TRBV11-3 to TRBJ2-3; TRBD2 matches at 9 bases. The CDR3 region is CASSLVGLAGPQDTQYF. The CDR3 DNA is TGTGCCAGCAGCTTAGTGGGTCTAGCGGGACCTCAGGATACGCAGTATTTT.